This entry features one T cell receptor beta chain sequence. This sample is drawn from a study of blood T cell repertoires in COVID-19. The protocol was immunoSEQ multiplex PCR, while the TCRdb copy is restricted to in-frame clones and leaves out a portion. The table shows around 300,000 clones, with approximately 89% occurring only once. Participants spanned ages 18 to 89 years and resided in around 25 US areas. The TCR sequence derives from a woman in her 30s who had recovered from COVID-19. The sequenced sample was PBMCs or T cells enriched from blood (not recorded which).

The CDR3 is CAWSVGTGGYGYTF. The CDR3 nucleotides are TGTGCCTGGAGTGTCGGGACAGGGGGCTATGGCTACACCTTC. This rearrangement joins TRBV30 to TRBJ1-2; the match to TRBD1 covers 11 bases. J lost 4 bases, V lost 0 bases, and 1 base had no gene match. This CDR3 has 14 residues. CDR1 and CDR2 from the germline V gene are GTSNPN and SVGIG (reference sequence).